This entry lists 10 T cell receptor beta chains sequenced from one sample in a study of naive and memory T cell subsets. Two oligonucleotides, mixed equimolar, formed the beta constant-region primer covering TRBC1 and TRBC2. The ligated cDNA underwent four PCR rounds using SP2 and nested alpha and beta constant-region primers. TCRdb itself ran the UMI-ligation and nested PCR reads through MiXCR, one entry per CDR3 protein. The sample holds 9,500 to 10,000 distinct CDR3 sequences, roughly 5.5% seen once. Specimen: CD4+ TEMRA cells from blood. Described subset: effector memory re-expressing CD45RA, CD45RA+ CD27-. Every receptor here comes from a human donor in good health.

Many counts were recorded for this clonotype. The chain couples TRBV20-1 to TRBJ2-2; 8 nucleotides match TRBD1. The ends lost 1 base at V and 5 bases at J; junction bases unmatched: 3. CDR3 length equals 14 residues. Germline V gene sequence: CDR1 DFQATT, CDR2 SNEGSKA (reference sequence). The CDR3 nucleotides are TGCAGTGCTAGAGGACAGGGGAGAACCGGGGAGCTGTTTTTT. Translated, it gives CSARGQGRTGELFF.

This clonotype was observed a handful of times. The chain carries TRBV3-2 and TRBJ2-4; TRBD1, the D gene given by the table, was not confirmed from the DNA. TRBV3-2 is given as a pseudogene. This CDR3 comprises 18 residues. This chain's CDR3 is CASSQDWGRRAAKNIQYF. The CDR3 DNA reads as TGTGCCAGCAGCCAAGATTGGGGGCGGCGAGCCGCCAAAAACATTCAGTACTTC.

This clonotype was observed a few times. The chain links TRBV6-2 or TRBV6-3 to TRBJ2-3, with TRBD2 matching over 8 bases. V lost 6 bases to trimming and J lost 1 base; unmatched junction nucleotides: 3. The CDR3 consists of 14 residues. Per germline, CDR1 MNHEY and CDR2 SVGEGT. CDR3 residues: CASRTTSGTDTQYF. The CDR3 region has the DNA TGTGCCAGCAGGACGACTAGCGGCACAGATACGCAGTATTTT.

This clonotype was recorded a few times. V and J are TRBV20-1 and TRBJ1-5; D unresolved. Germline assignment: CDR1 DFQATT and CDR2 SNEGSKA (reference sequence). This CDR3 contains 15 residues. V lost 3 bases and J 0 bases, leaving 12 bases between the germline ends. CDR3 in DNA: TGCAGTGCTAGGTTGGTGAGACATAGCAATCAGCCCCAGCATTTT. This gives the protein CSARLVRHSNQPQHF.

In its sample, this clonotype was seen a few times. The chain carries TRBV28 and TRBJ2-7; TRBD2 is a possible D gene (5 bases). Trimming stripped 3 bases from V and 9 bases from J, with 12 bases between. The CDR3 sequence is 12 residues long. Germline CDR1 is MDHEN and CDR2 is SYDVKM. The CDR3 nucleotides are TGTGCCAGCAGTTTGTCCTTGGGAGTGCAGTACTTC. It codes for CASSLSLGVQYF.

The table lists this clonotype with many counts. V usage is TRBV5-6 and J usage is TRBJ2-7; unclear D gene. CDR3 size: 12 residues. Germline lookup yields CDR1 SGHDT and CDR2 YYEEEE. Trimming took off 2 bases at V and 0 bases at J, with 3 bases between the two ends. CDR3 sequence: CASSFRSYEQYF. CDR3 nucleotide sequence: TGTGCCAGCAGCTTCCGCTCCTACGAGCAGTACTTC.

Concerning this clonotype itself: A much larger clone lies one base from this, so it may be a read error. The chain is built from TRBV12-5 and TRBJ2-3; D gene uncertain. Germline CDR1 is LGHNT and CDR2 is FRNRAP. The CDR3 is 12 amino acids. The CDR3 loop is CVSLGWADTQYF. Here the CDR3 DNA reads TGTGTTAGCCTAGGATGGGCAGATACGCAGTATTTT. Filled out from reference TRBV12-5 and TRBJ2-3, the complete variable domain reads DARVTQTPRHKVTEMGQEVTMRCQPILGHNTVFWYRQTMMQGLELLAYFRNRAPLDDSGMPKDRFSAEMPDATLATLKIQPSEPRDSAVYFCVSLGWADTQYFGPGTRLTVL.

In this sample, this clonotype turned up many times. The CDR3 here is CSAYHRVTGELFF. CDR3 in DNA: TGCAGTGCTTACCACAGGGTCACCGGGGAGCTGTTTTTT. This chain connects TRBV20-1 to TRBJ2-2; D perhaps matches TRBD1 (6 bases). The CDR3 has 13 amino acids. Germline loops: CDR1 DFQATT, CDR2 SNEGSKA (reference sequence). Trimming stripped 5 bases from V and 4 bases from J, with 11 bases between.

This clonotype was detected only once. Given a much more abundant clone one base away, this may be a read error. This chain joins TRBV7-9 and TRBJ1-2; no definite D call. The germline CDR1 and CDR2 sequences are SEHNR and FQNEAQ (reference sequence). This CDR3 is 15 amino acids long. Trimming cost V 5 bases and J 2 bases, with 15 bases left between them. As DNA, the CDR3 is TGTGCCAGCAGCCCGTCCCCAACGGGAAACTATGGCTACACCTTC. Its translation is CASSPSPTGNYGYTF.

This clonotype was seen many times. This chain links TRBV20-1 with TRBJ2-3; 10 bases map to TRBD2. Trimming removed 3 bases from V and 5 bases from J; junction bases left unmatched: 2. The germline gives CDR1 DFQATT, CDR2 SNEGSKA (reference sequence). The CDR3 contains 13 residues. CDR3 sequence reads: CSARLAGVDTQYF. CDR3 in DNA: TGCAGTGCTAGGCTAGCGGGAGTAGATACGCAGTATTTT.